What follows are 7 T cell receptor beta chains derived from one specimen sequenced in a study of blood T cell repertoires in COVID-19. Profiling relied on immunoSEQ multiplex PCR, and the TCRdb table lists in-frame clones only, not all of them. The table includes about 180,000 clones, 88% detected once. Sequencing used peripheral blood. The receptors come from a woman between 25 and 40 years old with acute or convalescent COVID-19.

This clone was seen just once. The chain uses TRBV19 and TRBJ2-3, with 8 bases aligning to TRBD1. The junction had 6 bases not matched to a gene; V was cut back by 3 bases and J by 4 bases. Germline V lookup: CDR1 LNHDA, CDR2 SQIVND (reference sequence). The CDR3 totals 15 residues. The chain's CDR3 is CASSISGGRADTQYF. CDR3 bases: TGTGCCAGTAGTATCTCAGGGGGCAGAGCAGATACGCAGTATTTT.

This chain connects TRBV24-1 to TRBJ2-5, with D possibly TRBD2 on 6 matching bases. CDR1 and CDR2 from the germline V gene are KGHDR and SFDVKD. Trimming pared 4 bases from V and 3 bases from J, leaving 11 bases between. This CDR3 is 14 amino acids long. The CDR3 coding sequence is TGTGCCACCAGTGAACCCGGGACTGAAGAGACCCAGTACTTC. Translated, it gives CATSEPGTEETQYF.

The CDR3 bases are TGTGCCAGCAGCTCCTACACAGATACGCAGTATTTT. Amino acid sequence: CASSSYTDTQYF. The V gene is TRBV7-2, the J gene TRBJ2-3; D is uncertain. This CDR3 region has 12 residues. V lost 4 bases to trimming and J lost 2 bases, with 4 bases between them. The germline V gene encodes CDR1 SGHTA and CDR2 FQGNSA.

In its sample, this clone was seen once. The chain joins TRBV10-1 to TRBJ2-7; D is ambiguous. Trimming removed 3 bases at V and 6 bases at J, with 12 bases between. The CDR3 runs to 13 residues. Per germline, CDR1 WNHNN and CDR2 SYGVQD (reference sequence). CDR3 nucleotides: TGCGCCAGCAGTGAAGGTTCAGGATCCGAGCAGTACTTC. It specifies CASSEGSGSEQYF.

The chain links TRBV5-1 to TRBJ1-2, with D possibly being TRBD1 (5 bases). Per germline, CDR1 SGHRS and CDR2 YFSETQ. The CDR3 spans 13 residues. Trimming pared 5 bases from V and 4 bases from J, leaving 12 bases between. CDR3 amino acids: CASSRDSFYGYTF. In nucleotides, the CDR3 is TGCGCCAGCAGTCGCGACAGTTTCTATGGCTACACCTTC.

The chain is built from TRBV25-1 and TRBJ2-7; 8 bases align to TRBD1. Trimming cost V 4 bases and J 3 bases; bases outside gene matches: 8. Per the germline V gene, CDR1 is MGHDK and CDR2 is SYGVNS. This CDR3 is built from 15 residues. CDR3: CASSARTGHYYEQYF. The CDR3 nucleotides read TGTGCCAGCAGTGCGAGGACAGGGCATTACTACGAGCAGTACTTC.

This clone was found once. This chain joins TRBV24-1 and TRBJ2-5; TRBD2 agrees at 10 bases. The CDR3 contains 16 residues. The germline gives CDR1 KGHDR, CDR2 SFDVKD. With V trimmed by 1 base and J by 2 bases, 3 bases remained unmatched. The CDR3 protein is CATSDFGTSVQETQYF. CDR3 in DNA: TGTGCCACCAGTGATTTTGGGACTAGCGTTCAAGAGACCCAGTACTTC.